The 13 T cell receptor beta chains in this list originate from one sample, sequenced in a study of CD4 T cell repertoires in COVID-19. Measured with immunoSEQ multiplex PCR; TCRdb has only the in-frame clones, and not every one. The repertoire holds fewer than 25,000 clones, with more than 75% as singletons. Sequencing was done directly on freshly isolated, uncultured memory T cells. The material sequenced was central memory CD4+ T cells from blood, taken before the COVID-19 pandemic. Receptors were obtained from a human donor who had COVID-19.

The J gene is TRBJ2-7, the V gene TRBV28, with D possibly being TRBD1 (6 bases). V was shortened by 4 bases and J by 2 bases, with 18 bases between the two germline ends. This CDR3 contains 16 residues. CDR1 and CDR2 from the germline V gene are MDHEN and SYDVKM. The CDR3 bases are TGTGCCAGCAGTTCTACGGGACAAATCACCACCTACGAGCAGTACTTC. It specifies CASSSTGQITTYEQYF.

The chain employs TRBV11-2 and TRBJ2-3, with 13 positions matching TRBD2. This CDR3 has 16 amino acids. Germline CDR1 SGHAT, CDR2 FQNNGV. V dropped 5 bases and J dropped 1; count of bases not matched to a gene: 3. The CDR3 here is CASSPGTSGGTDTQYF. In DNA, the CDR3 is TGTGCCAGCAGCCCCGGGACTAGCGGGGGCACAGATACGCAGTATTTT.

The chain carries TRBV27 and TRBJ2-7; 8 bases align to TRBD1. CDR1 and CDR2 (germline): MNHEY, SMNVEV (reference sequence). Germline trimming cut 6 bases from V and 6 bases from J; bases unmatched to any gene: 10. The CDR3 is 14 residues long. The DNA for the CDR3 is TGTGCCAGCAGGGGGGCGGCGACAGGGGTCGAGCAGTACTTC. It translates to CASRGAATGVEQYF.

The chain uses TRBV7-8 and TRBJ1-2; D is undetermined. Trimming cost V 4 bases and J 7 bases, with 13 bases left between them. This CDR3 has 13 residues. Germline-derived CDR1 and CDR2 are SGHVS and FQNEAQ. CDR3 coding DNA: TGTGCCAGCAGCTATACCCGAAACGGTGGCTACACCTTC. Protein product: CASSYTRNGGYTF.

The chain links TRBV6-5 to TRBJ2-7; weak D call: TRBD1 (5 bases). The germline V gene has CDR1 MNHEY and CDR2 SVGAGI. The CDR3 runs to 12 residues. V was clipped by 5 bases and J by 4 bases, with 9 bases between them. CDR3 protein: CASSLDSYEQYF. CDR3 DNA sequence: TGTGCCAGCAGTCTTGACAGTTACGAGCAGTACTTC.

The genes are TRBV6-1 and TRBJ2-7; the D gene is possibly TRBD1 (6 bases). The CDR3 totals 15 residues. Per germline, CDR1 MNHNS and CDR2 SASEGT. The V gene lost 2 bases and the J gene lost 6 bases, with 17 bases spanning the gap. Here the CDR3 DNA reads TGTGCCAGCAGTGAAACAACAGACAGGTTCCGCGAGCAGTACTTC. This encodes CASSETTDRFREQYF.

The CDR3, as DNA: TGTGCCAGCAGCCCCAACCCCAGCGGGAGTTGGGTCGAGCAGTACTTC. This translates into CASSPNPSGSWVEQYF. This rearrangement joins TRBV4-2 to TRBJ2-7; 8 nucleotides match TRBD2. The CDR3 loop spans 16 amino acids. Unmatched junction bases numbered 14, after V lost 4 bases and J lost 6 bases. Germline lookup yields CDR1 LGHNA and CDR2 YNFKEQ.

The rearrangement links TRBV12-5 to TRBJ1-1; weak D call: TRBD1 (5 bases). The germline V and J ends were trimmed by 1 base and 10 bases, with 7 bases remaining between them. The CDR3 length is 11 residues. Germline V lookup: CDR1 LGHNT, CDR2 FRNRAP. Written as DNA, the CDR3 is TGTGCTAGTGGTTTGGGACAGAGAGCTTTCTTT. Amino acids: CASGLGQRAFF.

The J gene is TRBJ2-5, the V gene TRBV28; TRBD2 might be the D (6 bases). V lost 5 bases and J 1 base, leaving 8 bases between the germline ends. The CDR3 covers 13 residues. CDR1 is MDHEN, CDR2 SYDVKM, per germline. CDR3 nucleotide sequence: TGTGCCAGCAGTCCCGGGGGCCAAGAGACCCAGTACTTC. Amino acids: CASSPGGQETQYF.

The chain combines TRBV19 with TRBJ1-2, with TRBD1 identical over 7 bases. The CDR3 consists of 13 residues. The germline gives CDR1 LNHDA, CDR2 SQIVND (reference sequence). The trim removed 5 bases at V and 6 bases at J, leaving 6 bases unmatched. CDR3 DNA: TGTGCCAGTAGTCCTGACAGGGTTGATGGCTACACCTTC. This translates into CASSPDRVDGYTF.

The chain couples TRBV29-1 to TRBJ1-1; TRBD1 is a possible D gene (5 bases). From germline, CDR1 is SQVTM and CDR2 ANQGSEA. CDR3 size: 12 residues. V was trimmed by 8 bases and J by 5 bases, leaving 15 bases between them. The CDR3 protein is CSILTGETEAFF. For the CDR3, the DNA is TGCAGCATATTAACGGGGGAAACTGAAGCTTTCTTT.

The chain employs TRBV19 and TRBJ2-3, with D possibly matching TRBD2 (5 bases). V gave up 1 base and J gave up 2 bases, with 16 bases separating them. The CDR3 is made up of 17 amino acids. CDR1 LNHDA and CDR2 SQIVND come from the germline V gene (reference sequence). CDR3 sequence (DNA): TGTGCCAGTAGTATAGCCCTAGCCCCTAGTAACACAGATACGCAGTATTTT. Residues: CASSIALAPSNTDTQYF. Using reference TRBV19 and TRBJ2-3 for the parts outside the CDR3, the full variable domain is DGGITQSPKYLFRKEGQNVTLSCEQNLNHDAMYWYRQDPGQGLRLIYYSQIVNDFQKGDIAEGYSVSREKKESFPLTVTSAQKNPTAFYLCASSIALAPSNTDTQYFGPGTRLTVL.

This chain links TRBV19 with TRBJ1-1; 8 nucleotides line up with TRBD1. Trimming cost V 4 bases and J 5 bases; bases outside gene matches: 6. The germline CDR1 and CDR2 sequences are LNHDA and SQIVND (reference sequence). The CDR3 is 14 amino acids. The CDR3 loop reads CASSRGTGYTEAFF. The DNA for the CDR3 is TGTGCCAGTAGTAGAGGGACAGGCTATACTGAAGCTTTCTTT.